This TCR beta chain was observed in a study of neurological immune-mediated disorders. Study-level points and caveats: None of the CDR3 amino acid sequences in expanded clones turned up in more than one subject, which points to private repertoires in all groups.

Unsorted libraries came from 2 million PBMCs stored at -80 °C. This clonotype was counted many times. Its antigen remains unidentified. A junction boundary mismatches the germline segment, possibly from a read error. The CDR3 covers 15 residues. CDR1 is SEHNR and CDR2 is FQNEAQ in the germline V gene (reference sequence). By 5'RACE with 10-nucleotide random UMIs, the cDNA was made. Every sequencing run generated over 180 million TCR-beta sequences from 15-18 subjects. A single record per CDR3 protein comes from TCRdb applying MiXCR to the 5' RACE reads. The table has some 32,000 distinct CDR3 sequences, about 15% seen once; the top ten hold about 28%.

The receptor was isolated from a man between 65 and 85 years old in good health. Source material: PBMCs. The rearrangement uses TRBV7-9 and TRBJ1-1; a possible D gene is TRBD1 (5 bases). Here the CDR3 DNA reads TGTGCCAGCAGCTTAGAGGTGGGGCTGAAAACTGAAGCTTTCTTT. Translating it yields CASSLEVGLKTEAFF. The full variable domain, completed using reference TRBV7-9 and TRBJ1-1, is DTGVSQNPRHKITKRGQNVTFRCDPISEHNRLYWYRQTLGQGPEFLTYFQNEAQLEKSRLLSDRFSAERPKGSFSTLEIQRTEQGDSAMYLCASSLEVGLKTEAFFGQGTRLTVV.